This TCR beta chain was captured by sequencing in a study of T cell changes during pregnancy in multiple sclerosis. This table comes from immunoSEQ multiplex PCR, and its TCRdb copy is limited to in-frame clones, with some not included. The sample has about 79,000 clones, about 93% seen once; the top ten hold 0.4% to 0.6%. CDR1 and CDR2 from the germline V gene are MGHDK and SYGVNS. Between the trimmed V and J ends, which lost 8 bases and 5 bases, there was a span of 14 bases. This CDR3 comprises 13 residues. The receptor's source is a female donor with multiple sclerosis, enrolled in a pregnancy study. The chain employs TRBV25-1 and TRBJ2-3; possible D gene TRBD2, 5 bases. This material consisted of CD4+ T cells from peripheral blood mononuclear cells, taken in the second trimester of pregnancy. CDR3 in amino acids: CASAGGYGDTQYF. Written as DNA, the CDR3 is TGTGCCAGCGCCGGCGGGTATGGAGATACGCAGTATTTT.